Listed here is a single TCR beta chain. Its antigen is as yet unknown. Germline V gene data show CDR1 as MDHEN and CDR2 as SYDVKM. Trimming pared 4 bases from V and 1 base from J, leaving 11 bases between. The CDR3 has 14 amino acids. The source of the sample is a study of PD-L1 blockade in urothelial cancer. The overall study: Most of the 29 patients were men who had bladder-origin urothelial cancer. A median blood sample held 141,255 T cells and about 78,000 unique TCRs.

Repertoires were generated with immunoSEQ multiplex PCR, while TCRdb's copy carries only in-frame clones and drops some. The data show some 45,000 clones, approximately 80% seen once. Regarding time point: pretreatment peripheral blood. Study-wide points: When measured at 3 weeks, tumor-associated blood clones expanded more in durable-benefit patients.

The rearrangement uses TRBV28 and TRBJ2-7, with D perhaps matching TRBD2 (6 bases). This TCR derives from a man aged 60 to 75 with urothelial cancer. The sequenced sample was PBMCs, obtained around atezolizumab (anti-PD-L1) treatment. CDR3 nucleotide sequence: TGTGCCAGCAGTTCCGGGACTTTTTCCTACGAGCAGTACTTC. Translating it yields CASSSGTFSYEQYF.